The 11 T cell receptor beta chains in this list originate from one sample, sequenced in a study of OX40 agonist ivuxolimab in advanced cancers. Using immunoSEQ multiplex PCR, the repertoire was profiled, and TCRdb retains in-frame clones only, with some absent. Among tens of thousands of clones listed, around 90% were seen once. Sequencing was performed on CD4+ or CD8+ T cells sorted from blood, taken in a trial of the OX40 agonist ivuxolimab. These receptors originate from an adult with an advanced solid tumor such as melanoma, head and neck, liver or kidney cancer.

About this clone: The junction departs from the called germline gene at one end, perhaps through a read error. This chain connects TRBV7-6 to TRBJ1-2; perhaps TRBD1 as D (6 bases). The CDR3 is 13 residues long. Germline-derived CDR1 and CDR2 are SGHVS and FNYEAQ. The DNA of the CDR3 is TGTGCCAGCTCAACGGGTGGGACACTCGATATCGGCTTC. Its translation is CASSTGGTLDIGF.

The rearrangement uses TRBV28 and TRBJ2-7, with 9 positions matching TRBD1. Trimming took 5 bases from V and 6 from J; bases not matched to a gene: 8. CDR3 length: 14 residues. Germline-derived CDR1 and CDR2 are MDHEN and SYDVKM. In nucleotides, the CDR3 is TGTGCCAGCAGTCCGCCGGGACAGGGTTCCGAGCAGTACTTC. Protein: CASSPPGQGSEQYF.

The V call is TRBV7-9, the J call TRBJ2-3; unclear D gene. CDR3 length equals 15 residues. Deletions cut 2 bases from V and 2 bases from J, with 11 bases between. CDR1 is SEHNR, CDR2 FQNEAQ, per germline (reference sequence). The CDR3: CASSLPLENTDTQYF. As DNA, the CDR3 is TGTGCCAGCAGCTTACCGTTAGAGAACACAGATACGCAGTATTTT.

This rearrangement joins TRBV7-6 to TRBJ2-7; either TRBD1 or TRBD2 may supply D (5 bases each). V dropped 1 base and J dropped 0 bases, with 10 bases sitting between them. This CDR3 is 15 amino acids long. Germline CDR1 is SGHVS and CDR2 is FNYEAQ. Here the CDR3 DNA reads TGTGCCAGCAGCTTAGGGGGAGACAGCTCCTACGAGCAGTACTTC. Translating it yields CASSLGGDSSYEQYF.

There are many counts of this clone. V usage is TRBV28 and J usage is TRBJ2-7; D not resolved. The CDR3 is made up of 16 amino acids. V was clipped by 5 bases and J by 2 bases, with 19 bases between them. Germline V gene sequence: CDR1 MDHEN, CDR2 SYDVKM. CDR3 coding DNA: TGTGCCAGCAGTCCACCGTACGGCAGAGTTACCTACGAGCAGTACTTC. Its translation is CASSPPYGRVTYEQYF.

The V gene is TRBV27, the J gene TRBJ2-5, with D unresolved. Germline assignment: CDR1 MNHEY and CDR2 SMNVEV (reference sequence). The CDR3 totals 14 residues. Trimming left V 1 base short and J 0 bases short, with 6 bases between. CDR3 DNA sequence: TGTGCCAGCAGTTTATTGGGGAACCAAGAGACCCAGTACTTC. This encodes CASSLLGNQETQYF.

The J gene is TRBJ2-1, the V gene TRBV27; D unclear. The CDR3 spans 16 residues. Germline CDR1 reads MNHEY; CDR2 reads SMNVEV (reference sequence). Trimming took off 7 bases at V and 2 bases at J, with 18 bases between the two ends. CDR3 sequence: CASTPTGLGPYNEQFF. The CDR3 DNA reads as TGTGCCAGCACCCCCACTGGATTGGGCCCCTACAATGAGCAGTTCTTC.

This clone was observed a handful of times. The V call is TRBV6-1, the J call TRBJ2-2, with D uncertain. The CDR3 runs to 13 residues. The germline V and J ends were trimmed by 3 bases and 3 bases, with 5 bases remaining between them. The V gene's germline CDR1 is MNHNS and CDR2 SASEGT. CDR3 in amino acids: CASSDGDTGELFF. The CDR3 DNA follows: TGTGCCAGCAGTGACGGAGACACCGGGGAGCTGTTTTTT.

This clone was detected only once. V gene TRBV5-6 combines with J gene TRBJ2-2; D tentatively reads TRBD1 or TRBD2 (5 bases each). This CDR3 comprises 15 residues. Germline V gene data show CDR1 as SGHDT and CDR2 as YYEEEE. Trimming removed 4 bases at V and 3 bases at J, with 13 bases between. The CDR3 nucleotides are TGTGCCAGCAGCCCCGGGGCCCGGGACACCGGGGAGCTGTTTTTT. It yields the protein CASSPGARDTGELFF.

V and J are TRBV7-9 and TRBJ2-7; D is unclear. Germline CDR1 is SEHNR and CDR2 is FQNEAQ (reference sequence). Trimming shortened V by 4 bases and J by 3 bases, and 10 bases separated the two germline ends. There are 13 residues in the CDR3. The CDR3 nucleotides are TGTGCCAGCAGCTCCCCCCTCCGCTACGAGCAGTACTTC. Translated: CASSSPLRYEQYF. Based on the CDR3 plus reference TRBV7-9 and TRBJ2-7, the full variable domain is DTGVSQNPRHKITKRGQNVTFRCDPISEHNRLYWYRQTLGQGPEFLTYFQNEAQLEKSRLLSDRFSAERPKGSFSTLEIQRTEQGDSAMYLCASSSPLRYEQYFGPGTRLTVT.

This clone was observed once. This chain joins TRBV7-9 and TRBJ2-1; tentatively, D is TRBD1 (5 bases). This CDR3 comprises 15 residues. V was cut by 2 bases and J by 3 bases, with 11 bases left in between. Germline CDR1 reads SEHNR; CDR2 reads FQNEAQ (reference sequence). The chain's CDR3 is CASSLPLDSYNEQFF. The CDR3 DNA reads TGTGCCAGCAGCTTACCACTCGACAGCTACAATGAGCAGTTCTTC.